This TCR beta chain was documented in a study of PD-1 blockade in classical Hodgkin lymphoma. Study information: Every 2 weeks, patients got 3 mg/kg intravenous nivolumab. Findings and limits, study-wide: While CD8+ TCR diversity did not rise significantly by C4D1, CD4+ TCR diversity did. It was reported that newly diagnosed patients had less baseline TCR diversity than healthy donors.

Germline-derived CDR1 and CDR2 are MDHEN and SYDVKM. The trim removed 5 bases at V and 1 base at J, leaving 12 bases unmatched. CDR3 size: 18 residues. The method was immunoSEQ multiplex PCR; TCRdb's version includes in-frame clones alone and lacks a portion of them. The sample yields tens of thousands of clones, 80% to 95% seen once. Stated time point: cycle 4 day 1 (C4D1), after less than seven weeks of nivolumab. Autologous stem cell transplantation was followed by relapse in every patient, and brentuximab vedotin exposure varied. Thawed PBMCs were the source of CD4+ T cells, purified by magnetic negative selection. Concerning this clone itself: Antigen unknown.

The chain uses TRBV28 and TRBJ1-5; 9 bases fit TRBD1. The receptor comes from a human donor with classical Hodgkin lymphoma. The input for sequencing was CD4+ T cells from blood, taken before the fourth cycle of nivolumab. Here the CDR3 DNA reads TGTGCCAGCAGTGACAGGGGGGGCTTGGGGAACAGCAATCAGCCCCAGCATTTT. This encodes CASSDRGGLGNSNQPQHF. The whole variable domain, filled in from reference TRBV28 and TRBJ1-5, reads DVKVTQSSRYLVKRTGEKVFLECVQDMDHENMFWYRQDPGLGLRLIYFSYDVKMKEKGDIPEGYSVSREKKERFSLILESASTNQTSMYLCASSDRGGLGNSNQPQHFGDGTRLSIL.